This T cell receptor (beta chain) is drawn from a study of vaccination and CD4 T cells after COVID-19. On this clonotype: Its antigen is unidentified.

Sequence data for DNA of cultured CD4+ T cells were generated by the Oncomine TCR Beta short-read assay. Each CDR3 protein gets one entry after TCRdb re-called the PCR reads with MiXCR. The table records about 15,000 distinct CDR3 sequences, roughly 51% of them present only once. Germline loops: CDR1 GTSNPN, CDR2 SVGIG (reference sequence). J was trimmed by 11 bases and V by 2 bases; bases with no gene match: 5. CDR3 length: 11 residues. Treatment described: roughly 10-day PBMC culture with coronavirus spike peptide pools or control peptides (ViraFEST assay). Material for sequencing was CD4+ T cells from blood, cultured in vitro. The receptor was derived from a human donor who had recovered from COVID-19. The chain combines TRBV30 with TRBJ1-1; 7 nucleotides match TRBD1. The DNA for the CDR3 is TGTGCCTGGAGTTTAACAGGGGAGGCTTTCTTT. It translates to CAWSLTGEAFF.